Shown below are 20 T cell receptor beta chains from a single sample sequenced in a study of blood T cells in healthy people across ages. Alongside a J-beta primer mix, a sample-barcoded 5' primer served in a second PCR lasting about 7 to 11 cycles. TCRdb processed the 5' RACE reads anew with MiXCR; each CDR3 protein has one entry. The sample lists hundreds of thousands of distinct CDR3 sequences, 50% to 65% occurring once. Input material: blood. These receptors all stem from a man at least 80 years old in good health.

This rearrangement joins TRBV7-2 to TRBJ2-7, with 9 bases fitting TRBD1. Germline trimming cut 5 bases from V and 2 bases from J; bases unmatched to any gene: 7. The CDR3 covers 15 residues. Germline V gene sequence: CDR1 SGHTA, CDR2 FQGNSA. The CDR3 is CASSRVTGGTYEQYF. CDR3 bases: TGTGCCAGCAGCCGCGTTACAGGGGGCACCTACGAGCAGTACTTC.

The chain is built from TRBV5-1 and TRBJ1-5, with TRBD1 identical over 12 bases. Germline loops: CDR1 SGHRS, CDR2 YFSETQ. Losses at the gene ends were 4 bases for V and 3 bases for J; bases not matched to a gene: 8. The CDR3 totals 17 residues. The CDR3 coding sequence is TGCGCCAGCAGCGTCGGGACAGGGGGCTGGGACAATCAGCCCCAGCATTTT. Its translation: CASSVGTGGWDNQPQHF.

This chain connects TRBV29-1 to TRBJ1-1; no reliable D call. V lost 4 bases and J lost 2, with 11 bases in between. The germline V gene encodes CDR1 SQVTM and CDR2 ANQGSEA. CDR3 length equals 13 residues. The CDR3 spells CSVGTGINTEAFF. CDR3 nucleotide sequence: TGCAGCGTTGGAACGGGCATCAACACTGAAGCTTTCTTT. Supplemented by reference TRBV29-1 and TRBJ1-1, the full variable domain reads SAVISQKPSRDICQRGTSLTIQCQVDSQVTMMFWYRQQPGQSLTLIATANQGSEATYESGFVIDKFPISRPNLTFSTLTVSNMSPEDSSIYLCSVGTGINTEAFFGQGTRLTVV.

This clonotype was counted a single time. V is TRBV12-3 or TRBV12-4 and J is TRBJ1-4, with D possibly being TRBD1 (5 bases). There are 15 residues in the CDR3. Trimming took off 7 bases at V and 3 bases at J, with 15 bases between the two ends. The CDR3 nucleotides read TGTGCCAGCAAAACGGGGGGACTACCTAATGAAAAACTGTTTTTT. This codes for CASKTGGLPNEKLFF.

The rearrangement links TRBV6-5 to TRBJ2-7; D may correspond to TRBD1 or TRBD2 (5 bases each). The germline V gene has CDR1 MNHEY and CDR2 SVGAGI. Trimming removed 7 bases from V and 6 bases from J, with 16 bases in between. The CDR3 runs 13 residues. This CDR3 is CASTLRLGVEQYF. CDR3 DNA sequence: TGTGCCAGCACCCTCCGCCTGGGGGTCGAGCAGTACTTC.

This chain uses TRBV30 with TRBJ1-4; D is unresolved. The V gene lost 1 base and the J gene lost 8 bases, with 11 bases spanning the gap. This CDR3 is built from 13 residues. CDR1 GTSNPN and CDR2 SVGIG come from the germline V gene (reference sequence). The chain's CDR3 is CAWSGRVGEKLFF. CDR3 DNA: TGTGCCTGGAGTGGGAGGGTCGGCGAAAAACTGTTTTTT.

This clonotype was seen more than once but under ten times. In DNA, the CDR3 is TGTGCCAGCAGCTTAGGCTCTAGCGGGAAAGAGACCCAGTACTTC. Amino acid sequence: CASSLGSSGKETQYF. The chain uses TRBV7-2 and TRBJ2-5, with 9 bases aligning to TRBD2. The CDR3 contains 15 residues. CDR1 and CDR2 (germline): SGHTA, FQGNSA. With V trimmed by 1 base and J by 3 bases, 3 bases remained unmatched.

The rearrangement joins TRBV9 to TRBJ2-6; no firm D call. V was trimmed by 3 bases and J by 0 bases, leaving 7 bases between them. This CDR3 is 15 amino acids long. From germline, CDR1 is SGDLS and CDR2 YYNGEE. Written as DNA, the CDR3 is TGTGCCAGCAGCGCGAGGAGCTCTGGGGCCAACGTCCTGACTTTC. As protein: CASSARSSGANVLTF.

V usage is TRBV3-1 and J usage is TRBJ2-7, with unresolved D. The CDR3 is 14 amino acids. Trimming took off 4 bases at V and 3 bases at J, with 13 bases between the two ends. Germline CDR1 reads LGHDT; CDR2 reads YNNKEL (reference sequence). CDR3 nucleotide sequence: TGTGCCAGCAGCCCATGGCTAGAACGCTACGAGCAGTACTTC. Protein sequence: CASSPWLERYEQYF.

The chain employs TRBV2 and TRBJ2-7; D is unresolved. The CDR3 is made up of 15 amino acids. V was clipped by 3 bases and J by 0 bases, with 12 bases between them. Germline CDR1 and CDR2: SNHLY and FYNNEI. The CDR3 protein is CASSDVVVGSYEQYF. CDR3 sequence (DNA): TGTGCCAGCAGTGACGTGGTAGTCGGCTCCTACGAGCAGTACTTC.

V and J are TRBV21-1 and TRBJ1-2; the tabulated D call, TRBD1, remains unverified against the DNA. TRBV21-1 is an annotated pseudogene. The CDR3 consists of 13 residues. CDR3 protein: CASRSTGGNGYTF. CDR3 sequence (DNA): TGTGCCAGCAGATCGACAGGGGGAAATGGCTACACCTTC.

In this sample, this clonotype turned up a few times. The rearrangement uses TRBV7-9 and TRBJ1-5; TRBD1 might be the D (6 bases). The germline V gene has CDR1 SEHNR and CDR2 FQNEAQ (reference sequence). V shed 1 base and J shed 5 bases, with 15 bases lying between them. This CDR3 spans 16 amino acids. The CDR3 DNA reads as TGTGCCAGCAGCTTAGAGGTGGGGGGGGCCCATCAGCCCCAGCATTTT. This encodes CASSLEVGGAHQPQHF.

V and J are TRBV2 and TRBJ2-2; no reliable D call. V was pared by 5 bases and J by 6 bases, with 10 bases between. Per the germline V gene, CDR1 is SNHLY and CDR2 is FYNNEI. CDR3 length: 13 amino acids. The CDR3 region is CASSPTLAGELFF. Written as DNA, the CDR3 is TGTGCCAGCAGTCCAACTTTAGCCGGGGAGCTGTTTTTT. Drawing the rest from reference TRBV2 and TRBJ2-2, the complete variable domain is EPEVTQTPSHQVTQMGQEVILRCVPISNHLYFYWYRQILGQKVEFLVSFYNNEISEKSEIFDDQFSVERPDGSNFTLKIRSTKLEDSAMYFCASSPTLAGELFFGEGSRLTVL.

The chain joins TRBV11-2 to TRBJ2-7; 14 positions agree with TRBD2. The CDR3 extends over 20 amino acids. Losses at the gene ends were 1 base for V and 0 bases for J; bases not matched to a gene: 11. Germline-derived CDR1 and CDR2 are SGHAT and FQNNGV. Here the CDR3 reads CASSLGGAWGLAGDSYEQYF. The DNA of the CDR3 is TGTGCCAGCAGCTTAGGCGGGGCGTGGGGACTAGCGGGAGACTCCTACGAGCAGTACTTC.

The genes are TRBV2 and TRBJ2-3; D gene ambiguous. Germline loops: CDR1 SNHLY, CDR2 FYNNEI. The CDR3 runs 13 residues. V gave up 0 bases and J gave up 14 bases, with 15 bases separating them. CDR3 in DNA: TGTGCCAGCAGTGAAGCCCGGGCCAGATACGCGTATTTT. The encoded protein is CASSEARARYAYF.

The chain links TRBV6-2 or TRBV6-3 to TRBJ1-2; tentatively, D is TRBD1 (5 bases). Germline-derived CDR1 and CDR2 are MNHEY and SVGEGT. The CDR3 runs to 16 residues. The germline V and J ends were trimmed by 8 bases and 1 base, with 20 bases remaining between them. The CDR3 coding sequence is TGTGCCAGCCGGACAACCTGGCGGTACTATAACTATGGCTACACCTTC. This gives the protein CASRTTWRYYNYGYTF.

This sequence joins TRBV5-1 and TRBJ1-1; no clear D gene. Germline CDR1 is SGHRS and CDR2 is YFSETQ. The CDR3 is 13 amino acids. Trimming shortened V by 6 bases and J by 1 base, and 10 bases separated the two germline ends. CDR3 sequence: CASKPPSNTEAFF. CDR3 in DNA: TGCGCCAGCAAACCCCCCTCGAACACTGAAGCTTTCTTT.

This chain joins TRBV18 and TRBJ2-1; D possibly uses TRBD1 or TRBD2 (6 bases each). V was pared by 6 bases and J by 6 bases, with 15 bases between. This CDR3 is built from 14 residues. CDR1 is KGHSH, CDR2 LQKENI, per germline. The CDR3 coding sequence is TGTGCCAGCTCCCCGCGAAGGGGGGTCAATGAGCAGTTCTTC. Its translation is CASSPRRGVNEQFF.

This clonotype was counted between two and nine times. This sequence joins TRBV28 and TRBJ2-1; 9 bases fit TRBD1. This CDR3 has 16 residues. The germline gives CDR1 MDHEN, CDR2 SYDVKM. V lost 4 bases to trimming and J lost 6 bases; unmatched junction nucleotides: 10. The CDR3 sequence: CASSSYRGPTRNEQFF. The CDR3 DNA reads TGTGCCAGCAGTTCGTACAGGGGGCCGACGCGCAATGAGCAGTTCTTC. The whole variable domain, filled in from reference TRBV28 and TRBJ2-1, reads DVKVTQSSRYLVKRTGEKVFLECVQDMDHENMFWYRQDPGLGLRLIYFSYDVKMKEKGDIPEGYSVSREKKERFSLILESASTNQTSMYLCASSSYRGPTRNEQFFGPGTRLTVL.

The sample holds a few counts of this clonotype. The chain is built from TRBV20-1 and TRBJ2-5; tentatively, D is TRBD1 or TRBD2 (5 bases each). The CDR3 is made up of 14 amino acids. Germline V gene lookup returns CDR1 DFQATT and CDR2 SNEGSKA (reference sequence). The V and J ends lost 1 base and 5 bases respectively, with 14 bases between them. The CDR3 spells CSARVGTGPETQYF. As DNA, the CDR3 is TGCAGTGCTAGAGTCGGGACCGGCCCTGAGACCCAGTACTTC.